This T cell receptor beta chain was documented in a study of OX40 agonist ivuxolimab in advanced cancers. Study information: Prior anti-PD-1, anti-PD-L1 or anti-CTLA-4 therapy was allowed; approximately 41% had some. Findings of the study overall: Average numbers of expanded clones were greater in CD8+ T cells than in CD4+. Compared with others, partial responders at 0.1-3.0 mg/kg displayed clonal expansion among the lowest.

Points on this clone: No antigen is known for it.

The J segment lost 6 bases and the V segment lost 4 bases, leaving 8 bases of the junction unmatched. CDR3 length: 14 residues. CDR1 is SGHRS and CDR2 is YFSETQ in the germline V gene. Using immunoSEQ multiplex PCR, the repertoire was profiled, and TCRdb retains in-frame clones only, with some absent. The repertoire holds some 69,000 clones, with about nine tenths as singletons. The rearrangement uses TRBV5-1 and TRBJ2-3, with 7 bases matching TRBD1. This sequence was found in an adult with an advanced solid tumor such as melanoma, head and neck, liver or kidney cancer. The sequencing used CD4+ or CD8+ T cells sorted from blood, collected in a trial of the OX40 agonist ivuxolimab. CDR3 sequence reads: CASSGQDSWDTQYF. DNA of the CDR3: TGCGCCAGCAGCGGACAGGATTCATGGGATACGCAGTATTTT.